The 25 T cell receptor beta chains in this list originate from one sample, sequenced in a study of blood T cell repertoires in COVID-19. Data came from immunoSEQ multiplex PCR; TCRdb stores just in-frame clones and leaves some out. Of 150,000 to 200,000 clones in the sample, 80% to 90% were seen once. Sample: peripheral blood. Receptor source: a man aged 55 to 70 with acute or convalescent COVID-19.

The gene calls are TRBV28 and TRBJ2-1; perhaps TRBD2 as D (6 bases). Germline CDR1 is MDHEN and CDR2 is SYDVKM. This CDR3 has 16 residues. V lost 5 bases to trimming and J lost 7 bases, with 21 bases between them. The CDR3 reads CASSIPGRRLGNEQFF. The CDR3 nucleotides are TGTGCCAGCAGTATACCGGGACGGAGACTAGGTAATGAGCAGTTCTTC.

The V call is TRBV29-1, the J call TRBJ2-7, with 10 bases identical to TRBD1. CDR3 size: 13 residues. V was clipped by 3 bases and J by 12 bases; unmatched bases: 11. Germline V gene sequence: CDR1 SQVTM, CDR2 ANQGSEA. The CDR3 sequence: CSVDYGQGDLLYF. CDR3 nucleotides: TGCAGCGTTGACTACGGACAGGGGGATTTACTGTACTTC.

The chain combines TRBV6-6 with TRBJ2-3, with TRBD2 as a possible D gene (5 bases). Germline V lookup: CDR1 MNHNY, CDR2 SVGAGI (reference sequence). The V and J ends lost 0 bases and 3 bases respectively, with 13 bases between them. The CDR3 has 16 residues. CDR3 in amino acids: CASSYSPARGTDTQYF. The CDR3 coding sequence is TGTGCCAGCAGTTACTCGCCAGCTAGAGGGACAGATACGCAGTATTTT.

The V and J genes are TRBV19 and TRBJ1-1; 12 nucleotides align to TRBD1. CDR3 length: 16 amino acids. CDR1 is LNHDA, CDR2 SQIVND, per germline (reference sequence). The ends lost 6 bases at V and 0 bases at J; junction bases unmatched: 5. CDR3 sequence reads: CASRGDRGPLNTEAFF. The CDR3 nucleotides read TGTGCCAGTAGGGGGGACAGGGGGCCTTTGAACACTGAAGCTTTCTTT.

The chain has TRBV21-1 and TRBJ2-7; the table's D call TRBD2 went unverified against the DNA. TRBV21-1 is described as a pseudogene. This CDR3 has 17 amino acids. CDR3 protein: CASSLRPSGTRSGEQYF. For the CDR3, the DNA is TGTGCCAGCAGCCTTCGCCCGAGCGGGACTAGGAGCGGCGAGCAGTACTTC.

V usage is TRBV6-5 and J usage is TRBJ2-1; D may be TRBD1 (6 bases). Germline values: CDR1 MNHEY, CDR2 SVGAGI. V lost 6 bases and J lost 8, with 20 bases in between. This CDR3 contains 15 residues. As DNA, the CDR3 is TGTGCCAGCAGACACGACAGGTATCGGTTGTATGAGCAGTTCTTC. It codes for CASRHDRYRLYEQFF.

The gene calls are TRBV27 and TRBJ2-2, with 7 nucleotides matching TRBD1. With V trimmed by 6 bases and J by 6 bases, 10 bases remained unmatched. This CDR3 spans 15 amino acids. Germline V CDR1 and CDR2: MNHEY, SMNVEV (reference sequence). The CDR3 bases are TGTGCCAGCAGACCGGGACAGACTCTTGCCGGGGAGCTGTTTTTT. Amino acids: CASRPGQTLAGELFF.

The chain's CDR3 is CASSPDSAYEQYF. The CDR3 bases are TGTGCCAGCTCACCGGACAGTGCCTACGAGCAGTACTTC. This chain connects TRBV18 to TRBJ2-7; possibly TRBD1 for D (6 bases). The CDR3 has 13 residues. Trimming pared 3 bases from V and 2 bases from J, leaving 8 bases between. CDR1 KGHSH and CDR2 LQKENI come from the germline V gene. The entire variable domain, with the rest obtained from reference TRBV18 and TRBJ2-7, is as follows: NAGVMQNPRHLVRRRGQEARLRCSPMKGHSHVYWYRQLPEEGLKFMVYLQKENIIDESGMPKERFSAEFPKEGPSILRIQQVVRGDSAAYFCASSPDSAYEQYFGPGTRLTVT.

This chain links TRBV5-1 with TRBJ2-1, with TRBD2 as a possible D gene (5 bases). V was shortened by 1 base and J by 8 bases, with 13 bases between the two germline ends. CDR3 length: 14 residues. Germline V gene lookup returns CDR1 SGHRS and CDR2 YFSETQ. The CDR3 here is CASSLMNSVDEQFF. CDR3 DNA sequence: TGCGCCAGCAGCTTGATGAATAGCGTGGATGAGCAGTTCTTC.

V usage is TRBV2 and J usage is TRBJ1-1; a possible D gene is TRBD1 (5 bases). The CDR3 runs 16 residues. CDR1 and CDR2 (germline): SNHLY, FYNNEI. V gave up 6 bases and J gave up 11 bases, with 28 bases separating them. For the CDR3, the DNA is TGTGCCAGCAGGGCCTGGGTTGGGGTAGGGGCGATGGGTGCTTTCTTT. Its translation is CASRAWVGVGAMGAFF.

The gene calls are TRBV5-1 and TRBJ1-2, with D perhaps matching TRBD1 (6 bases). Between the trimmed V and J ends, which lost 3 bases and 8 bases, there was a span of 23 bases. This CDR3 is 16 amino acids long. The germline gives CDR1 SGHRS, CDR2 YFSETQ. DNA of the CDR3: TGCGCCAGCAGCTCGATGACAGGACCCTCATTAGGCGGCTACACCTTC. As protein: CASSSMTGPSLGGYTF. The full variable domain, its missing parts supplied by reference TRBV5-1 and TRBJ1-2, is KAGVTQTPRYLIKTRGQQVTLSCSPISGHRSVSWYQQTPGQGLQFLFEYFSETQRNKGNFPGRFSGRQFSNSRSEMNVSTLELGDSALYLCASSSMTGPSLGGYTFGSGTRLTVV.

The chain is built from TRBV5-1 and TRBJ1-4; 9 positions match TRBD1. V shed 4 bases and J 7 bases; nucleotides not matched to a gene: 5. Germline V gene lookup returns CDR1 SGHRS and CDR2 YFSETQ. This CDR3 region has 14 residues. For the CDR3, the DNA is TGCGCCAGCAGCACAGGGGGCAGGGTTGAAAAACTGTTTTTT. Residues: CASSTGGRVEKLFF.

Here the CDR3 DNA reads TGTGCCAGCAGCTTGCCCTCCGGGGAGCTGTTTTTT. It codes for CASSLPSGELFF. The chain carries TRBV5-4 and TRBJ2-2; no reliable D call. The germline gives CDR1 SGHNT, CDR2 YYREEE (reference sequence). V lost 1 base and J lost 6, with 4 bases in between. This CDR3 contains 12 residues.

V gene TRBV18 combines with J gene TRBJ1-1; D gene unclear. Trimming stripped 2 bases from V and 6 bases from J, with 10 bases between. The CDR3 extends over 13 amino acids. The germline V gene encodes CDR1 KGHSH and CDR2 LQKENI. The CDR3 loop reads CASSPGGDSEAFF. In nucleotides, the CDR3 is TGTGCCAGCTCACCAGGCGGGGATTCTGAAGCTTTCTTT.

This rearrangement joins TRBV5-6 to TRBJ2-1, with D unresolved. V lost 2 bases and J 8 bases, leaving 8 bases between the germline ends. CDR1 SGHDT and CDR2 YYEEEE come from the germline V gene. CDR3 length equals 12 residues. CDR3 bases: TGTGCCAGCAGCTTCTCCGCGGATGAGCAGTTCTTC. This encodes CASSFSADEQFF.

The genes are TRBV6-5 and TRBJ1-2; 7 nucleotides match TRBD1. Per the germline V gene, CDR1 is MNHEY and CDR2 is SVGAGI. This CDR3 is 13 amino acids long. The V segment lost 6 bases and the J segment 8 bases; nucleotides outside the gene matches: 9. The DNA for the CDR3 is TGTGCCAGCAGCCCCCCGGGACAGAGGGGCTACACCTTC. This gives the protein CASSPPGQRGYTF.

The chain recombines TRBV7-8 with TRBJ2-3, with 7 bases identical to TRBD2. The CDR3 consists of 15 residues. CDR1 is SGHVS and CDR2 is FQNEAQ in the germline V gene. With 1 base clipped from V and 4 bases from J, the junction kept 5 bases outside the gene matches. CDR3 amino acids: CASSLGGSSPDTQYF. The CDR3 region has the DNA TGTGCCAGCAGCTTAGGCGGGAGTTCCCCAGATACGCAGTATTTT.

The chain recombines TRBV27 with TRBJ2-1; 11 bases are shared with TRBD1. The CDR3 loop spans 18 amino acids. With V trimmed by 7 bases and J by 2 bases, 13 bases remained unmatched. CDR1 MNHEY and CDR2 SMNVEV come from the germline V gene (reference sequence). The CDR3 coding sequence is TGTGCCAGCACCCTAAGGCCCGGGACAGGGGGGGCCTACAATGAGCAGTTCTTC. Translation: CASTLRPGTGGAYNEQFF.

This chain joins TRBV9 and TRBJ2-1; 13 bases line up with TRBD2. The CDR3 extends over 15 amino acids. V dropped 6 bases and J dropped 3; count of bases not matched to a gene: 3. Germline CDR1 reads SGDLS; CDR2 reads YYNGEE. The CDR3 sequence is CASTRLAGGYNEQFF. The CDR3, as DNA: TGTGCCAGCACCAGACTAGCGGGAGGCTACAATGAGCAGTTCTTC.

The chain carries TRBV28 and TRBJ1-5, with D perhaps matching TRBD1 (6 bases). V lost 3 bases and J 3 bases, leaving 12 bases between the germline ends. This CDR3 is 15 amino acids long. Germline V gene lookup returns CDR1 MDHEN and CDR2 SYDVKM. CDR3: CASSFAGAPNQPQHF. The CDR3 DNA follows: TGTGCCAGCAGTTTTGCAGGGGCCCCCAATCAGCCCCAGCATTTT.

V gene TRBV7-9 combines with J gene TRBJ2-1, with D tentatively TRBD2 (5 bases). The CDR3 length is 14 residues. V gave up 5 bases and J gave up 3 bases, with 11 bases separating them. Germline values: CDR1 SEHNR, CDR2 FQNEAQ (reference sequence). CDR3: CASSATGVYNEQFF. CDR3 nucleotides: TGTGCCAGCAGCGCCACCGGGGTCTACAATGAGCAGTTCTTC.

The rearrangement uses TRBV2 and TRBJ1-1, with 8 bases fitting TRBD1. Germline V lookup: CDR1 SNHLY, CDR2 FYNNEI. The V and J ends lost 2 bases and 10 bases, in that order; junction bases with no gene match: 9. The CDR3 loop spans 14 amino acids. The CDR3 region has the DNA TGTGCCAGCAGTGAACAGGAGAGACAGGGGTTAGCTTTCTTT. Its protein is CASSEQERQGLAFF. The full variable domain, rest sourced from reference TRBV2 and TRBJ1-1, is EPEVTQTPSHQVTQMGQEVILRCVPISNHLYFYWYRQILGQKVEFLVSFYNNEISEKSEIFDDQFSVERPDGSNFTLKIRSTKLEDSAMYFCASSEQERQGLAFFGQGTRLTVV.

The chain links TRBV7-9 to TRBJ2-5; 10 nucleotides match TRBD2. In germline, CDR1 is SEHNR, CDR2 FQNEAQ (reference sequence). The trim removed 5 bases at V and 6 bases at J, leaving 9 bases unmatched. The CDR3 has 15 residues. The CDR3 DNA sequence: TGTGCCAGCAGCCTCTCTAGCGGGAGTAAAAAGACCCAGTACTTC. Its protein is CASSLSSGSKKTQYF. The whole variable domain, filled in from reference TRBV7-9 and TRBJ2-5, reads DTGVSQNPRHKITKRGQNVTFRCDPISEHNRLYWYRQTLGQGPEFLTYFQNEAQLEKSRLLSDRFSAERPKGSFSTLEIQRTEQGDSAMYLCASSLSSGSKKTQYFGPGTRLLVL.

The genes are TRBV19 and TRBJ1-2; D remains unclear. Germline V lookup: CDR1 LNHDA, CDR2 SQIVND (reference sequence). Trimming took off 4 bases at V and 1 base at J, with 4 bases between the two ends. CDR3 length: 12 residues. The CDR3 protein is CASSTVNYGYTF. The DNA for the CDR3 is TGTGCCAGTAGTACGGTTAACTATGGCTACACCTTC.

V and J are TRBV29-1 and TRBJ2-7, with 11 bases aligning to TRBD1. The CDR3 is 13 amino acids. Germline values: CDR1 SQVTM, CDR2 ANQGSEA. V trimming: 5 bases; J trimming: 5 bases; junction bases outside the gene matches: 5. The CDR3 DNA reads TGCAGCGTTCTTGGACAGGGGGCTCACGAGCAGTACTTC. This translates into CSVLGQGAHEQYF.